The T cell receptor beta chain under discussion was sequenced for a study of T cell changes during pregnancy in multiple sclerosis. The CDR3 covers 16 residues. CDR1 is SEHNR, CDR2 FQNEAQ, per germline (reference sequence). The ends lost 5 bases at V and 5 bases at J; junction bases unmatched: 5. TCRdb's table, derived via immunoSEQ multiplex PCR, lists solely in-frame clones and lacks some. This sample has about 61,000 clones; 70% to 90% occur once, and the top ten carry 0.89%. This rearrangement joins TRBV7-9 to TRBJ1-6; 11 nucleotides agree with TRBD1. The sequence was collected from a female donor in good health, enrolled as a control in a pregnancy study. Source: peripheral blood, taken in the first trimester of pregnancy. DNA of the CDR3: TGTGCCAGCAGCCCACGGACAGGGGGCAATAATTCACCCCTCCACTTT. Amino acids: CASSPRTGGNNSPLHF. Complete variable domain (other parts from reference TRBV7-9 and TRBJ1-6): DTGVSQNPRHKITKRGQNVTFRCDPISEHNRLYWYRQTLGQGPEFLTYFQNEAQLEKSRLLSDRFSAERPKGSFSTLEIQRTEQGDSAMYLCASSPRTGGNNSPLHFGNGTRLTVT.